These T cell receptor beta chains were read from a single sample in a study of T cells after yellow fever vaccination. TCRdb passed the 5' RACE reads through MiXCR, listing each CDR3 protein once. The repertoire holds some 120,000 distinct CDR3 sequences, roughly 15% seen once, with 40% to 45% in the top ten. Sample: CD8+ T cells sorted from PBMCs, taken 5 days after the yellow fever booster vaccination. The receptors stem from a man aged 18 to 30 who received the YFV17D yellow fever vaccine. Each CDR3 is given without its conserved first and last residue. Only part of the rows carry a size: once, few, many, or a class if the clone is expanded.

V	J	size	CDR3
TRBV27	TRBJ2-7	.	ASSPSPRGEQY
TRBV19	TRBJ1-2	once	ATSYQGARSEGYT
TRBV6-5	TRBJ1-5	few	ASSLSAEDQPQH
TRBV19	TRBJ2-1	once	ASQGTRRNEQF
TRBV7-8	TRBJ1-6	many	ASSLTGRSSYNSPLH
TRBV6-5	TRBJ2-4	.	ASSGGRAYKNIQY
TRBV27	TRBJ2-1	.	ASSFHSGGGNEQF
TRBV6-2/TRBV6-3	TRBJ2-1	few	ASSFLLVQEQF
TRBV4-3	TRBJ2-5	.	ASSQDKRAGGETQY
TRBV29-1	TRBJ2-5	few	SVDGVGTGGETQY
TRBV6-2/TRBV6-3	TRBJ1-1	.	ASTTTQGAGTEAF
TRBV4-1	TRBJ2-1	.	ASSPLRTSGGQLYNEQF
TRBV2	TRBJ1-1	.	ASRETGTGKNTEAF
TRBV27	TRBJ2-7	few	ASSLGTRGEQY
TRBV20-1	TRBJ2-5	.	SAYSGVGKETQY
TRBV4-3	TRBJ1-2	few	ASSRGQGALYGYT
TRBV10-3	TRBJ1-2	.	AISESGQGADGYT
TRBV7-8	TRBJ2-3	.	ASSPPRTSGGHTDTQY
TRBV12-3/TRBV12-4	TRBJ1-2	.	ASSSTEEDGYT
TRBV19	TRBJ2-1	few	ASSSGVVEQF
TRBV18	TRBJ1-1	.	ASSPKAGVHEAF
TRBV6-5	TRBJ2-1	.	ASSHQGDNEQF
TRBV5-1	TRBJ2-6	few	ASSVGKDIYSGANVLT
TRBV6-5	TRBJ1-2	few	ASSQTAARGYT
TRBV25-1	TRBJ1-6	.	ASSPWDRGSSPLH
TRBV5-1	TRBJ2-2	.	ASSGGTLNTGELF
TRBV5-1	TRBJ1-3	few	ASSSQGRSGNTIY
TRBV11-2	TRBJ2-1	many	ASSPRGSSYNEQF
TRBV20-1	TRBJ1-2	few	SARALTYGYT
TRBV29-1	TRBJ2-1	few	SVASYNEQF
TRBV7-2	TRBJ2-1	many	ASSLVVSPDNEQF
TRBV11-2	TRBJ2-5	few	ASSLAGTSLQETQY
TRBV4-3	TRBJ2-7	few	ASSQDSAGYEQY
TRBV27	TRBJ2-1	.	ASTSASGVYNEQF
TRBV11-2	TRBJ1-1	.	ASSFPTGLRYAEAF
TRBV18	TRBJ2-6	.	ASSPSVNRLGTGANVLT
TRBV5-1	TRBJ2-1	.	ASSPGGGNMVIEQF
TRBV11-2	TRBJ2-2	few	ASSFGAGGNTGELF
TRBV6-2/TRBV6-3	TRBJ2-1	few	ASSYSHRESYNEQF
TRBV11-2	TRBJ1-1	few	ASSRRTPEAF
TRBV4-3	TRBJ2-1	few	ASSQGVGRGDNEQF
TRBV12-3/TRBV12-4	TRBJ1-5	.	ASPYFGPHNNYQPQH
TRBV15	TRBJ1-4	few	ATSRPSTGSNEKLF
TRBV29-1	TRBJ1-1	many	SVEQFTEAF
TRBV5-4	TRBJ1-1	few	ASSLTPGQGNTEAF
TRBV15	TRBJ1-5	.	ATSRAGASNQPQH
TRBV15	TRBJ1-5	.	ATHLGGVNQPQH
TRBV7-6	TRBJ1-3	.	ASSGTDRPGNTIY
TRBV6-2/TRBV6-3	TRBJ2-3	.	ASGAGLVTDTQY
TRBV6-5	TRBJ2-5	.	ASSYSAGGRETQY
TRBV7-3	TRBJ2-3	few	ASSQDTSGLLTDTQY